This T cell receptor beta chain was obtained from a study of blood T cells in healthy people across ages. Notes on the study in general: Diversity estimates from one million T cells were considered underestimates.

Concerning this clonotype itself: Its antigen is currently unknown.

Ranging in age from roughly 6 to 90, the donors were healthy Caucasian individuals from Russia. CDR3 size: 12 residues. Losses at the gene ends were 5 bases for V and 15 bases for J; bases not matched to a gene: 9. Germline CDR1 is SGHAT and CDR2 is FQNNGV. The authors ran a second PCR of about 6 to 11 cycles using a sample-barcoded 5' primer and a J-beta primer mix. A template-switch adaptor containing 12 random nucleotides labeled each cDNA molecule. Via MiXCR, TCRdb re-called the 5' RACE reads, giving one row per CDR3 protein. Of 1.5 million or so distinct CDR3 sequences in the sample, 40% to 45% were seen once.

The material sequenced was blood. The V gene is TRBV11-2, the J gene TRBJ2-1, with TRBD2 identical over 8 bases. This receptor was taken from a woman in her late teens or twenties in good health. The chain's CDR3 is CASSRPGLGLFF. CDR3 nucleotide sequence: TGTGCCAGCAGCCGGCCGGGACTAGGTTTGTTCTTC.